This T cell receptor beta chain was observed in a study of blood T cell repertoires in COVID-19. Study information: COVID-19 samples collected from the United States, Italy and Spain covered acute and convalescent phases. In each case, the material was cDNA or gDNA derived from T cells, B-cell-depleted T cells, or PBMCs.

Per germline, CDR1 MNHEY and CDR2 SMNVEV (reference sequence). After removal of 6 bases from V and 2 bases from J, the junction contained 5 bases not matched to a gene. This CDR3 contains 16 residues. In the authors' methods: Amplification of reference gene primers was used by the study to estimate nucleated cell counts. Repertoires were generated with immunoSEQ multiplex PCR, while TCRdb's copy carries only in-frame clones and drops some. That table supplies the V and J calls and clone size; D and trimming were determined from the DNA. The profile shows tens of thousands of clones, about 90% of them singletons.

The sequence derives from a human donor with active COVID-19. The donor label of this sample is uncertain. The sequenced sample consisted of peripheral blood. The chain employs TRBV27 and TRBJ2-5; 14 bases map to TRBD2. Written as DNA, the CDR3 is TGTGCCAGCAGACCGACTAGCGGGGGGGAACAAGAGACCCAGTACTTC. Translating it yields CASRPTSGGEQETQYF.